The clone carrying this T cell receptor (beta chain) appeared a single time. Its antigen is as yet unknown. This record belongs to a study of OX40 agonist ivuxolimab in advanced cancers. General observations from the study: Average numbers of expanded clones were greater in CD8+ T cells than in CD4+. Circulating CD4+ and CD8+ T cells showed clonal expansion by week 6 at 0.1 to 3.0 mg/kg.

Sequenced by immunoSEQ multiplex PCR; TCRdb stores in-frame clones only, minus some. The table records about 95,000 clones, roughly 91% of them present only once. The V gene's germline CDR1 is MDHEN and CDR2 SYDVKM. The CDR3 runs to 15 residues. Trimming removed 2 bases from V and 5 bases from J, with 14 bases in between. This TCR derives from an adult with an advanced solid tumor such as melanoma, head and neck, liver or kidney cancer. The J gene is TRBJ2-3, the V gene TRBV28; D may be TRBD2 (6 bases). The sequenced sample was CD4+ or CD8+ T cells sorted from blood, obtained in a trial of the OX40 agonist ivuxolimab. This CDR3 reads CASSLMGGLGDTQYF. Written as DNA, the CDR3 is TGTGCCAGCAGTTTAATGGGGGGTCTTGGAGATACGCAGTATTTT.